The 10 T cell receptor beta chains below come from one sample, sequenced in a study of blood T cell repertoires in COVID-19. Method: immunoSEQ multiplex PCR; TCRdb's copy keeps in-frame clones and lacks some. In the table there are under 350,000 clones, about 89% of which are singletons. Material: peripheral blood. The receptor source for this set is a man aged 40-49 years with acute or convalescent COVID-19.

This chain connects TRBV5-1 to TRBJ2-3; weak D call: TRBD2 (5 bases). The CDR3 sequence is 15 residues long. V was clipped by 4 bases and J by 4 bases, with 16 bases between them. CDR1 and CDR2 (germline): SGHRS, YFSETQ. CDR3 nucleotide sequence: TGCGCCAGCAGCCCCACTCTCGCGGGTCCAGATACGCAGTATTTT. It codes for CASSPTLAGPDTQYF.

This clone was observed once. The chain employs TRBV24-1 and TRBJ2-1; 11 bases agree with TRBD1. Germline CDR1 KGHDR, CDR2 SFDVKD. There are 16 residues in the CDR3. Trimming cost V 1 base and J 7 bases; bases outside gene matches: 5. Written as DNA, the CDR3 is TGTGCCACCAGTGATTTTGGGACAGGGGGTGGAAATGAGCAGTTCTTC. Amino acid sequence: CATSDFGTGGGNEQFF.

The J gene is TRBJ2-1, the V gene TRBV19; D is ambiguous. CDR1 is LNHDA and CDR2 is SQIVND in the germline V gene (reference sequence). The V end was cut by 5 bases, the J end by 4 bases, with 3 bases between. The CDR3 sequence is 11 residues long. The CDR3, as DNA: TGTGCCAGTAGTCTATACAATGAGCAGTTCTTC. Amino acids: CASSLYNEQFF.

The rearrangement uses TRBV29-1 and TRBJ2-7; no definite D call. This CDR3 is built from 11 residues. Trimming left V 3 bases short and J 3 bases short, with 6 bases between. Germline V gene data show CDR1 as SQVTM and CDR2 as ANQGSEA. The CDR3 region is CSVEGNYEQYF. In DNA, the CDR3 is TGCAGCGTTGAGGGCAACTACGAGCAGTACTTC.

CDR3 amino acids: CASSQDPGTSGLLAYF. The DNA for the CDR3 is TGTGCCAGCAGCCAAGATCCCGGGACTAGCGGGCTCCTTGCGTATTTT. The gene calls are TRBV4-2 and TRBJ2-3, with 12 bases identical to TRBD2. Unmatched junction bases numbered 12, after V lost 0 bases and J lost 14 bases. Germline V lookup: CDR1 LGHNA, CDR2 YNFKEQ. The length of the CDR3 is 16 residues.

This clone was found once. The genes are TRBV10-3 and TRBJ2-3; 8 bases match TRBD2. Trimming removed 9 bases from V and 4 bases from J; junction bases left unmatched: 9. Germline V gene sequence: CDR1 ENHRY, CDR2 SYGVKD. This CDR3 has 14 amino acids. The chain's CDR3 is CAIGLAGFSDTQYF. As DNA, the CDR3 is TGTGCCATTGGACTAGCAGGCTTTTCAGATACGCAGTATTTT.

The chain combines TRBV6-1 with TRBJ2-2, with D possibly being TRBD1 (5 bases). Trimming removed 0 bases from V and 3 bases from J, with 14 bases in between. This CDR3 comprises 17 residues. Germline lookup yields CDR1 MNHNS and CDR2 SASEGT. The CDR3 loop is CASSEALDSEYTGELFF. CDR3 DNA sequence: TGTGCCAGCAGTGAAGCGCTTGACAGTGAATACACCGGGGAGCTGTTTTTT.

This chain joins TRBV6-1 and TRBJ2-7; TRBD1 is a possible D gene (7 bases). The CDR3 totals 17 residues. Trimming took 0 bases from V and 0 from J, leaving 15 bases between them. CDR1 is MNHNS and CDR2 is SASEGT in the germline V gene. CDR3 region: CASSEAWQGGTSYEQYF. The CDR3 region has the DNA TGTGCCAGCAGTGAAGCTTGGCAGGGGGGTACCTCCTACGAGCAGTACTTC.

The chain uses TRBV2 and TRBJ2-3; TRBD2 is a possible D gene (6 bases). V was shortened by 4 bases and J by 5 bases, with 10 bases between the two germline ends. The CDR3 extends over 13 amino acids. The germline gives CDR1 SNHLY, CDR2 FYNNEI. DNA of the CDR3: TGTGCCAGCAGTGCCATCGGGGGAGATACGCAGTATTTT. Protein sequence: CASSAIGGDTQYF.

CDR3 sequence reads: CASGQKTGGMSTEAFF. CDR3 nucleotides: TGTGCTAGTGGTCAAAAGACAGGGGGCATGAGCACTGAAGCTTTCTTT. This chain uses TRBV12-5 with TRBJ1-1, with 10 bases identical to TRBD1. V shed 5 bases and J 4 bases; nucleotides not matched to a gene: 10. Germline CDR1 and CDR2: LGHNT and FRNRAP. This CDR3 contains 16 residues.